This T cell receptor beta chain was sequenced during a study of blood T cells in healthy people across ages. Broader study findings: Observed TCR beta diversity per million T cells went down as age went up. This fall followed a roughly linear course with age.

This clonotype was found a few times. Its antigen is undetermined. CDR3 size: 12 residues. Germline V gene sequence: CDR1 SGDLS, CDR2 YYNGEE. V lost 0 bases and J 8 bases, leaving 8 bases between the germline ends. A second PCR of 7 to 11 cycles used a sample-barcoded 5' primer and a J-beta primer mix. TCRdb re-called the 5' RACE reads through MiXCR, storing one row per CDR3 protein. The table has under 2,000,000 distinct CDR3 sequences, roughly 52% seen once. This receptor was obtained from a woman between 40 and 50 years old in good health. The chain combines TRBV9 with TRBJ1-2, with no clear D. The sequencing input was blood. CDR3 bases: TGTGCCAGCAGCGTAGGGTCTGGGGGCTACACCTTC. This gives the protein CASSVGSGGYTF.